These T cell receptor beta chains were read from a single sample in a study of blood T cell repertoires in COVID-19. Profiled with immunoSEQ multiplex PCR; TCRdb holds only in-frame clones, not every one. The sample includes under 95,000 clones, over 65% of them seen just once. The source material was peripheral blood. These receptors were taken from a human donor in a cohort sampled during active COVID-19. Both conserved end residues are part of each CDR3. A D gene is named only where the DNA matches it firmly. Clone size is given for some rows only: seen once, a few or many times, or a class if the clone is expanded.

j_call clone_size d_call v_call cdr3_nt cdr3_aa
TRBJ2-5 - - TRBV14 TGTGCCAGCAGCCAAGTTCTGAGAGAGACCCAGTACTTC CASSQVLRETQYF
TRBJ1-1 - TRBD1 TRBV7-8 TGTGCCAGCAGCGACAGGGGGTATTCAGCCAACACTGAAGCTTTCTTT CASSDRGYSANTEAFF
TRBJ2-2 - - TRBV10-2 TGCGCCAGCATTGCGGATGGGAACACCGGGGAGCTGTTTTTT CASIADGNTGELFF
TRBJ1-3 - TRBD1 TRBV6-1 TGTGCCAGCAGTGACCGGACAGGGGGCGGAAACACCATATATTTT CASSDRTGGGNTIYF
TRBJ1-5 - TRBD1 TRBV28 TGTGCCAGCAGTTCCCTTGGGACAGGGGGCAATCAGCCCCAGCATTTT CASSSLGTGGNQPQHF
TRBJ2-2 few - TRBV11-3 TGTGCCAGCAGCTTAGTAGCAGCCGGGGAGCTGTTTTTT CASSLVAAGELFF
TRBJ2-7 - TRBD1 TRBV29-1 TGCAGCGTTTACCAAGGAACAGGGGGCGACGAGCAGTACTTC CSVYQGTGGDEQYF
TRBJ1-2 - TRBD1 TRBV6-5 TGTGCCAGCAGGCAACAGGGGGACTATGGCTACACCTTC CASRQQGDYGYTF
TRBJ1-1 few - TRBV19 TGTGCCAGTAGTATTTCTCCCCAGGGTAAGAACACTGAAGCTTTCTTT CASSISPQGKNTEAFF
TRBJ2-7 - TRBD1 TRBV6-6 TGTGCCAGCAGTCTTTCCGGGACAGGTCGGGGCGAGCAGTACTTC CASSLSGTGRGEQYF
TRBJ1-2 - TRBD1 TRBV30 TGTGCCTGGAGTCTGCGGACAGGTTACCTGAACTATGGCTACACCTTC CAWSLRTGYLNYGYTF
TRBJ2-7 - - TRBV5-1 TGCGCCAGCAGCTTGGGTCAGGGATTGATAACCGAGCAGTACTTC CASSLGQGLITEQYF
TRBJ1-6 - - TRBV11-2 TGTGCCAGCAGCTTAGGACTGGAGAATTCACCCCTCCACTTT CASSLGLENSPLHF
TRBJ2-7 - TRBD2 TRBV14 TGTGCCAGCAGCCAAGGGGAGGGTCGGGAGCAGTACTTC CASSQGEGREQYF
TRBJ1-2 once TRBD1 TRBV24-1 TGTGCCACCAGTGACCGAGGACAGGGCACTTCAGCTTATGGCTACACCTTC CATSDRGQGTSAYGYTF
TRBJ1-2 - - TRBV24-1 TGTGCCACCATGGGGCTTCAGGATGGCTACACCTTC CATMGLQDGYTF
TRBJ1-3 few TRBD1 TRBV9 TGTGCCAGCAGCGTAGAGGACAGGCCTGGAAACACCATATATTTT CASSVEDRPGNTIYF
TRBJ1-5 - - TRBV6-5 TGTGCCAGCAGTCCAGGACTTAATCAGCCCCAGCATTTT CASSPGLNQPQHF
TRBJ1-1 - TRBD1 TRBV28 TGTGCCAGCAAAAGTGGAGGACAGGGTTTATTCTTT CASKSGGQGLFF
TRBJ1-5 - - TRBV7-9 TGTGCCAGCAGCCCCCGGGGCAATCAGCCCCAGCATTTT CASSPRGNQPQHF
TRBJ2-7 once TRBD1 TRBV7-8 TGTGCCAGCAGCTTTATCGACAGGGAAGGCTCCGAGCAGTACTTC CASSFIDREGSEQYF
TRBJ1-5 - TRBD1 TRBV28 TGTGCCAGCACCACCTCGACAGGGACAAATAGCAATCAGCCCCAGCATTTT CASTTSTGTNSNQPQHF